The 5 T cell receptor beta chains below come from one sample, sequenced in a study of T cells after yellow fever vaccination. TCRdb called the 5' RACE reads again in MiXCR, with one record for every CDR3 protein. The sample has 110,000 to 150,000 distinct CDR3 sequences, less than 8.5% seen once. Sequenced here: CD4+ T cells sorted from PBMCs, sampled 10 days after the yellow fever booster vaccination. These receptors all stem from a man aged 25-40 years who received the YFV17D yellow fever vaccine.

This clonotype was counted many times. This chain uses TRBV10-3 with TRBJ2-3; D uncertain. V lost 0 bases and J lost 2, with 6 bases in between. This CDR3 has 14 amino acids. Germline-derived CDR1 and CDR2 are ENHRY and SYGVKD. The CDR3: CAISESGATDTQYF. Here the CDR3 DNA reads TGTGCCATCAGTGAGTCCGGAGCCACAGATACGCAGTATTTT.

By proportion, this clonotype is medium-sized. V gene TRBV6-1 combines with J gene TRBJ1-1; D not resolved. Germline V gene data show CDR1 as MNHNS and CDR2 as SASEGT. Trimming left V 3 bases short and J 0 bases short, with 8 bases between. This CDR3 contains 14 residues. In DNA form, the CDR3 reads TGTGCCAGCAGTGACACACAGATGAACACTGAAGCTTTCTTT. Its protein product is CASSDTQMNTEAFF.

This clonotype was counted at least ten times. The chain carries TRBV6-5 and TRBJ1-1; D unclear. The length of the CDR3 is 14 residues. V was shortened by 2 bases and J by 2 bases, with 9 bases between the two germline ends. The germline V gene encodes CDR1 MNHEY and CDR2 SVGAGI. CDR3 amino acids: CASSYVSGNTEAFF. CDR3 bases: TGTGCCAGCAGTTACGTGTCGGGCAACACTGAAGCTTTCTTT.

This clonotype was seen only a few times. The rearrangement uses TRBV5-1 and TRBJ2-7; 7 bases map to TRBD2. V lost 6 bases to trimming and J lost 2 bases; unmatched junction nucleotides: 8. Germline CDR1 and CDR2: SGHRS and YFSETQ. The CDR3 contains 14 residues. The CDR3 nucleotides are TGCGCCAGCACCAGGGAGGGTCATACCTACGAGCAGTACTTC. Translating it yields CASTREGHTYEQYF.

CDR3: CASSLVSRQDTQYF. Written as DNA, the CDR3 is TGTGCCAGCAGTTTAGTTTCTAGACAAGATACGCAGTATTTT. This chain joins TRBV12-3 or TRBV12-4 and TRBJ2-3, with D hard to call. Trimming stripped 1 base from V and 5 bases from J, with 10 bases between. CDR3 size: 14 residues.